Below are 20 T cell receptor beta chains sequenced from a single sample in a study of OX40 agonist ivuxolimab in advanced cancers. The repertoire was sequenced with immunoSEQ multiplex PCR; TCRdb's copy has only in-frame clones and lacks some. The table has some 70,000 clones, around 85% seen once. The sample was CD4+ or CD8+ T cells sorted from blood, taken in a trial of the OX40 agonist ivuxolimab. The receptors were gathered from an adult with an advanced solid tumor such as melanoma, head and neck, liver or kidney cancer.

The chain employs TRBV19 and TRBJ1-6; 7 nucleotides match TRBD1. In germline, CDR1 is LNHDA, CDR2 SQIVND (reference sequence). The CDR3 spans 14 residues. V lost 3 bases, J lost 9 bases, and 5 bases stayed unmatched. DNA for the CDR3: TGTGCCAGTAGTATTGAGGGGGCGCGTTCACCCCTCCACTTT. Translated, it gives CASSIEGARSPLHF.

In its sample, this clone was seen a few times. V is TRBV5-1 and J is TRBJ2-5, with TRBD2 matching 8 bases. CDR1 SGHRS and CDR2 YFSETQ come from the germline V gene. J was trimmed by 4 bases and V by 6 bases; bases with no gene match: 11. The CDR3 is made up of 15 amino acids. This chain's CDR3 is CASTPGGAGTETQYF. The CDR3 DNA reads as TGCGCCAGCACCCCCGGGGGGGCAGGGACAGAGACCCAGTACTTC.

The CDR3 here is CASSESQGRDEQFF. The CDR3 nucleotides read TGCGCCAGCAGTGAGTCACAGGGAAGGGATGAGCAGTTCTTC. The chain has TRBV10-1 and TRBJ2-1; D possibly corresponds to TRBD1 (6 bases). The CDR3 spans 14 residues. V lost 0 bases and J lost 8, with 11 bases in between. The germline V gene has CDR1 WNHNN and CDR2 SYGVQD (reference sequence).

The chain links TRBV5-1 to TRBJ1-3; D gene uncertain. The CDR3 runs to 15 residues. CDR1 is SGHRS, CDR2 YFSETQ, per germline. Trimming pared 4 bases from V and 3 bases from J, leaving 14 bases between. CDR3 amino acids: CASSRDTGFGNTIYF. The CDR3 DNA sequence: TGCGCCAGCAGCCGCGACACGGGGTTTGGAAACACCATATATTTT.

The V gene is TRBV10-1, the J gene TRBJ2-1, with a possible D match to TRBD1 (6 bases). The length of the CDR3 is 15 residues. From germline, CDR1 is WNHNN and CDR2 SYGVQD (reference sequence). V shed 5 bases and J shed 3 bases, with 14 bases lying between them. CDR3 nucleotide sequence: TGCGCCAGCAGTAACAGGGAGACTTTCTACAATGAGCAGTTCTTC. It yields the protein CASSNRETFYNEQFF.

The V and J genes are TRBV4-1 and TRBJ1-2, with 7 positions matching TRBD1. The CDR3 runs to 15 residues. CDR1 MGHRA and CDR2 YSYEKL come from the germline V gene. V was clipped by 1 base and J by 3 bases; unmatched bases: 5. CDR3 residues: CASSQAGGRDYGYTF. The CDR3 bases are TGCGCCAGCAGCCAAGCAGGGGGAAGGGACTATGGCTACACCTTC.

This CDR3 is CASSLPQDLGARELFF. As DNA, the CDR3 is TGTGCCAGCAGCTTGCCCCAGGACCTAGGCGCCCGGGAGCTGTTTTTT. The rearrangement joins TRBV5-4 to TRBJ2-2, with D unclear. V gave up 1 base and J gave up 9 bases, with 19 bases separating them. Germline CDR1 SGHNT, CDR2 YYREEE (reference sequence). This CDR3 spans 16 amino acids. Full variable domain (outside the CDR3, taken from reference TRBV5-4 and TRBJ2-2): ETGVTQSPTHLIKTRGQQVTLRCSSQSGHNTVSWYQQALGQGPQFIFQYYREEENGRGNFPPRFSGLQFPNYSSELNVNALELDDSALYLCASSLPQDLGARELFFGEGSRLTVL.

The J gene is TRBJ1-5, the V gene TRBV28; tentative D call: TRBD1 (5 bases). Germline V gene lookup returns CDR1 MDHEN and CDR2 SYDVKM. V was shortened by 3 bases and J by 1 base, with 10 bases between the two germline ends. The CDR3 extends over 15 amino acids. The CDR3 DNA follows: TGTGCCAGCAGTTTCCTTAGACAGAGCAATCAGCCCCAGCATTTT. It codes for CASSFLRQSNQPQHF.

In this sample, this clone turned up once. DNA of the CDR3: TGCGCCAGCAGCTCCACGACTAGCGGGGCCACCGGGGAGCTGTTTTTT. It encodes CASSSTTSGATGELFF. The rearrangement links TRBV5-1 to TRBJ2-2; 11 nucleotides match TRBD2. CDR3 size: 16 residues. The V segment lost 3 bases and the J segment 4 bases; nucleotides outside the gene matches: 5. Germline values: CDR1 SGHRS, CDR2 YFSETQ.

The J gene is TRBJ2-2, the V gene TRBV28; 10 bases line up with TRBD2. CDR1 and CDR2 (germline): MDHEN, SYDVKM. Trimming took 5 bases from V and 6 from J; bases not matched to a gene: 15. The CDR3 has 18 residues. The CDR3 DNA reads as TGTGCCAGCAGTACCCCGGAGGGTAGCGGGGGGCTGGCCGGGGAGCTGTTTTTT. Protein: CASSTPEGSGGLAGELFF.

The rearrangement links TRBV28 to TRBJ2-5, with 12 nucleotides matching TRBD1. CDR3 length: 15 amino acids. Germline assignment: CDR1 MDHEN and CDR2 SYDVKM. V shed 4 bases and J 4 bases; nucleotides not matched to a gene: 4. In DNA form, the CDR3 reads TGTGCCAGCAGTTGGGGACAGGGGGCAAGAGAGACCCAGTACTTC. Protein: CASSWGQGARETQYF.

This clone is a singleton in its sample. This chain joins TRBV6-1 and TRBJ2-3, with 14 bases lining up with TRBD2. The germline V gene encodes CDR1 MNHNS and CDR2 SASEGT. After removal of 2 bases from V and 2 bases from J, the junction contained 12 bases not matched to a gene. This CDR3 is 20 amino acids long. The CDR3 protein is CASSEYRHGLAGGTTDTQYF. The CDR3 region has the DNA TGTGCCAGCAGTGAATACCGTCATGGACTAGCGGGAGGTACCACAGATACGCAGTATTTT.

The CDR3 nucleotides are TGTGCCATCAGTGAGAGGGGTGGGGATGAAAAACTGTTTTTT. Protein: CAISERGGDEKLFF. The rearrangement links TRBV10-3 to TRBJ1-4, with D possibly TRBD1 on 5 matching bases. CDR3 length: 14 amino acids. The germline V gene has CDR1 ENHRY and CDR2 SYGVKD. Trimming took off 2 bases at V and 6 bases at J, with 10 bases between the two ends.

This chain uses TRBV25-1 with TRBJ2-7; 9 nucleotides align to TRBD2. V lost 1 base to trimming and J lost 3 bases; unmatched junction nucleotides: 4. Germline-derived CDR1 and CDR2 are MGHDK and SYGVNS. The CDR3 length is 15 residues. The CDR3 DNA is TGTGCCAGCAGTGAATCTAGCGGGACCGTCTACGAGCAGTACTTC. The encoded protein is CASSESSGTVYEQYF.

The rearrangement links TRBV5-4 to TRBJ1-1; D perhaps matches TRBD1 (5 bases). The V end lost 0 bases, the J end lost 0 bases, and 15 bases lay between the germline ends. The CDR3 spans 17 residues. Germline values: CDR1 SGHNT, CDR2 YYREEE (reference sequence). CDR3 nucleotides: TGTGCCAGCAGCTTGGATGGGGCAGCGAGGATGAACACTGAAGCTTTCTTT. It encodes CASSLDGAARMNTEAFF.

This sequence joins TRBV5-4 and TRBJ2-1, with 9 bases identical to TRBD2. The CDR3 length is 15 residues. With 4 bases clipped from V and 8 bases from J, the junction kept 10 bases outside the gene matches. Germline V lookup: CDR1 SGHNT, CDR2 YYREEE (reference sequence). The CDR3, as DNA: TGTGCCAGCAGCAAGAGGGGCGGGGGGGCTGATGAGCAGTTCTTC. Its translation is CASSKRGGGADEQFF.

CDR3 sequence (DNA): TGCGCCAGCAGTGAGTTCGCCAGGGGGGGCACCGGGGAGCTGTTTTTT. This translates into CASSEFARGGTGELFF. The genes are TRBV10-2 and TRBJ2-2; possibly TRBD1 or TRBD2 for D (7 bases each). The CDR3 consists of 16 residues. Germline CDR1 reads WSHSY; CDR2 reads SAAADI. V was trimmed by 1 base and J by 4 bases, leaving 13 bases between them.

This chain links TRBV2 with TRBJ2-3; D is possibly TRBD2 (6 bases). This CDR3 region has 15 residues. Trimming pared 8 bases from V and 0 bases from J, leaving 15 bases between. Germline lookup yields CDR1 SNHLY and CDR2 FYNNEI. The DNA for the CDR3 is TGTGCCAGCGCGGGCGGGAAGGATAGCACAGATACGCAGTATTTT. Protein sequence: CASAGGKDSTDTQYF.

This clone has ten or more counts. V and J are TRBV5-1 and TRBJ1-6; D is undetermined. CDR1 and CDR2 (germline): SGHRS, YFSETQ. Trimming stripped 0 bases from V and 7 bases from J, with 11 bases between. CDR3 length: 15 residues. CDR3 nucleotide sequence: TGCGCCAGCAGCTTGGCTGCTCAGCAAAATTCACCCCTCCACTTT. As protein: CASSLAAQQNSPLHF.

This clone was counted only a few times. The chain has TRBV6-1 and TRBJ2-5; a possible D gene is TRBD2 (7 bases). Per germline, CDR1 MNHNS and CDR2 SASEGT. V was shortened by 5 bases and J by 5 bases, with 15 bases between the two germline ends. This CDR3 is built from 14 residues. The CDR3 region is CASSTTGGRETQYF. The CDR3 bases are TGTGCCAGCAGTACGACGGGGGGCCGGGAGACCCAGTACTTC.